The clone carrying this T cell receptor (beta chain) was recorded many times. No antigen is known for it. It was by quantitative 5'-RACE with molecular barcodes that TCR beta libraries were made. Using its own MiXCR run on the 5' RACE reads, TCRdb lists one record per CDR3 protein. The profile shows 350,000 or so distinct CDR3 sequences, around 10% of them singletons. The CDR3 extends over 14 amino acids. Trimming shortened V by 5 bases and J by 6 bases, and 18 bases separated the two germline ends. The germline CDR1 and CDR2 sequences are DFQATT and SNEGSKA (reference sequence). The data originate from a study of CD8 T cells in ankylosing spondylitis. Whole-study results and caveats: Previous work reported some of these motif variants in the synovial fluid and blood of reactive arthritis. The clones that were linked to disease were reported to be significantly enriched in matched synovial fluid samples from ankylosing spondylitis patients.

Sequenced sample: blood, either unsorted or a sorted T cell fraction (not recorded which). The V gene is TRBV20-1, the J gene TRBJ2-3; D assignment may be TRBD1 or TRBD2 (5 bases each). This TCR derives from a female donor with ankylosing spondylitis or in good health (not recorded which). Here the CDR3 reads CSASRDQAHDTQYF. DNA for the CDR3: TGCAGTGCTTCTCGGGACCAGGCACACGATACGCAGTATTTT.